The TCR beta chain under discussion was sequenced for a study of blood T cell repertoires in COVID-19. Germline CDR1 and CDR2: SEHNR and FQNEAQ (reference sequence). The CDR3 length is 11 residues. Trimming cost V 8 bases and J 7 bases, with 11 bases left between them. Measured with immunoSEQ multiplex PCR; TCRdb has only the in-frame clones, and not every one. The repertoire holds about 250,000 clones, 70% to 90% seen once, with about 6.7% in the top ten. This clone occurred a few times. Material: peripheral blood. The rearrangement links TRBV7-9 to TRBJ1-2; unclear D gene. The TCR was taken from a woman under 40 with COVID-19, enrolled during active disease. The CDR3 nucleotides are TGTGCCAGCTCTAGAGCGGGTGGCTACACCTTC. Protein product: CASSRAGGYTF.